This T cell receptor (beta chain) was sequenced for a study of T cell clonotyping in hematopoietic cell transplantation. Regarding time point: recipient sample about 28 days before transplant, after cytoreduction. CDR3 length: 13 residues. Germline CDR1 SNHLY, CDR2 FYNNEI. The ends were cut back, 5 bases at V and 3 bases at J, with 10 bases in the middle. Data came from immunoSEQ multiplex PCR; TCRdb stores just in-frame clones and leaves some out. The table records tens of thousands of clones, 96% of them present only once. V usage is TRBV2 and J usage is TRBJ1-2; D uncertain. This receptor was taken from a woman in her fifties or sixties with acute myeloid leukemia. Some clones in this sample may be carry-over from other donors' samples. Material: peripheral blood mononuclear cells, obtained before stem cell transplant. The CDR3 bases are TGTGCCAGCAGTTTTATGGTTTACTATGGCTACACCTTC. Amino acid sequence: CASSFMVYYGYTF. The whole variable domain, filled in from reference TRBV2 and TRBJ1-2, reads EPEVTQTPSHQVTQMGQEVILRCVPISNHLYFYWYRQILGQKVEFLVSFYNNEISEKSEIFDDQFSVERPDGSNFTLKIRSTKLEDSAMYFCASSFMVYYGYTFGSGTRLTVV.